Listed here are 7 T cell receptor beta chains from one sample, sequenced in a study of T-cell memory formation after mild COVID-19. TCRdb reanalysed the 5' RACE reads using MiXCR and keeps one entry per CDR3 protein. The data contain under 600,000 distinct CDR3 sequences, less than 25% of them singletons. Input material: PBMCs or a T cell subset sorted from them (not recorded which). These receptors were obtained from an adult woman who had mild COVID-19 (a few samples of this study predate the infection). Cell type and time point are not known.

The V and J genes are TRBV7-6 and TRBJ2-5, with 9 bases lining up with TRBD2. CDR1 is SGHVS, CDR2 FNYEAQ, per germline. Trimming cost V 5 bases and J 6 bases; bases outside gene matches: 10. The CDR3 is 15 amino acids. The CDR3 DNA is TGTGCCAGCAGCAACCCGGGACTAGCATTACAGACCCAGTACTTC. Translated, it gives CASSNPGLALQTQYF.

V usage is TRBV27 and J usage is TRBJ2-3; maybe TRBD2 (5 bases). Germline assignment: CDR1 MNHEY and CDR2 SMNVEV (reference sequence). V gave up 7 bases and J gave up 2 bases, with 22 bases separating them. CDR3 length: 17 residues. The CDR3 DNA is TGTGCCAGCAAACAACCAAAAGGCGGGCCCCCCACAGATACGCAGTATTTT. It codes for CASKQPKGGPPTDTQYF.

This clonotype has a count of ten or more. V gene TRBV7-2 combines with J gene TRBJ2-7; D remains unclear. V was clipped by 2 bases and J by 7 bases, with 18 bases between them. The V gene's germline CDR1 is SGHTA and CDR2 FQGNSA. The CDR3 loop spans 15 amino acids. CDR3 loop: CASSLTAQSRREQYF. The CDR3 DNA sequence: TGTGCCAGCAGCTTAACTGCTCAATCCCGTAGGGAGCAGTACTTC.

This sequence joins TRBV5-1 and TRBJ1-5; a weak D match, TRBD1 (5 bases). Germline lookup yields CDR1 SGHRS and CDR2 YFSETQ. The V end lost 4 bases, the J end lost 1 base, and 12 bases lay between the germline ends. CDR3 length: 15 residues. CDR3 loop: CASSRSGGSNQPQHF. CDR3 coding DNA: TGCGCCAGCAGCAGATCGGGGGGGAGCAATCAGCCCCAGCATTTT.

This chain uses TRBV5-1 with TRBJ1-1; D gene ambiguous. The CDR3 extends over 14 amino acids. Between the trimmed V and J ends, which lost 4 bases and 0 bases, there was a span of 10 bases. The germline CDR1 and CDR2 sequences are SGHRS and YFSETQ. The CDR3 reads CASSRSNVNTEAFF. DNA for the CDR3: TGCGCCAGCAGCCGCTCGAACGTGAACACTGAAGCTTTCTTT.

The V and J genes are TRBV7-9 and TRBJ1-5; possible D gene TRBD1, 5 bases. The V and J ends lost 4 bases and 4 bases respectively, with 14 bases between them. The length of the CDR3 is 15 residues. In germline, CDR1 is SEHNR, CDR2 FQNEAQ (reference sequence). Here the CDR3 reads CASSSTETPNQPQHF. In DNA form, the CDR3 reads TGTGCCAGCAGCTCGACAGAGACTCCGAATCAGCCCCAGCATTTT.

The V gene is TRBV29-1, the J gene TRBJ1-2, with 8 bases that match TRBD1. With V trimmed by 2 bases and J by 2 bases, 7 bases remained unmatched. Germline lookup yields CDR1 SQVTM and CDR2 ANQGSEA. This CDR3 is 15 amino acids long. This CDR3 reads CSVEWWNRGNYGYTF. The CDR3 DNA sequence: TGCAGCGTTGAATGGTGGAACAGGGGGAACTATGGCTACACCTTC.